These T cell receptor beta chains were read from a single sample in a study of blood T cell repertoires in COVID-19. Profiled with immunoSEQ multiplex PCR; TCRdb holds only in-frame clones, not every one. The sample yields approximately 140,000 clones, roughly 83% seen once. The material sequenced was peripheral blood. Source of these receptors: a woman of 80 years or more with acute or convalescent COVID-19. CDR3s include the opening cysteine and the closing phenylalanine or tryptophan. The order of the fields is V gene, J gene, D gene, CDR3 length, clone size, CDR3 DNA, CDR3 protein. The D gene is left open where the match is weak. Only part of the rows carry a size: once, few, many, or a class if the clone is expanded.

TRBV2	TRBJ2-7	TRBD2	14	.	TGTGCCAGCAGTTTAGCGGGGGTCTCCTACGAGCAGTACTTC	CASSLAGVSYEQYF
TRBV5-4	TRBJ1-6	.	13	.	TGTGCCAGCAGCTTGTACGGGGATTCACCCCTCCACTTT	CASSLYGDSPLHF
TRBV3-1/TRBV3-2	TRBJ1-2	TRBD1	15	.	TGTGCCAGCAGCCAAGTGGGACAGGGGCAGTATGGCTACACCTTC	CASSQVGQGQYGYTF
TRBV6-2/TRBV6-3	TRBJ2-1	TRBD1	17	.	TGTGCCAGCAGTTATCGACGGGACAGGGGGTTAAGGTATGAGCAGTTCTTC	CASSYRRDRGLRYEQFF
TRBV5-5	TRBJ2-7	.	14	.	TGTGCCAGCAGCTTAGGGGACTCAACCTACGAGCAGTACTTC	CASSLGDSTYEQYF
TRBV29-1	TRBJ1-1	.	15	.	TGCAGCGTTGACTTGGCGGCAGTCGGGAACACTGAAGCTTTCTTT	CSVDLAAVGNTEAFF
TRBV5-4	TRBJ1-2	.	17	.	TGTGCCAGCAGCTTGGGTCCTAGGACAGAGGGGAACTATGGCTACACCTTC	CASSLGPRTEGNYGYTF
TRBV7-2	TRBJ2-1	TRBD2	16	.	TGTGCCAGCAGCCTTAGCGGGAGGACCGTGTACAATGAGCAGTTCTTC	CASSLSGRTVYNEQFF
TRBV9	TRBJ1-2	TRBD1	14	.	TGTGCCAGCAGCACCCAACAGGGGGCTTTTGGCTACACCTTC	CASSTQQGAFGYTF
TRBV18	TRBJ2-1	.	16	.	TGTGCCAGCTCACCATTTTATTACCAGGCCTACAATGAGCAGTTCTTC	CASSPFYYQAYNEQFF
TRBV30	TRBJ1-2	TRBD1	12	.	TGTGCCTGGGGGACAGGAGCCTATGGCTACACCTTC	CAWGTGAYGYTF
TRBV3-1/TRBV3-2	TRBJ2-5	TRBD1	14	.	TGTGCCAGCAGAAAGGGACAGGGGCAAGAGACCCAGTACTTC	CASRKGQGQETQYF
TRBV28	TRBJ1-6	.	14	.	TGTGCCAGCAGACTACCCGGCTATAGTTCACCCCTCCACTTT	CASRLPGYSSPLHF
TRBV7-7	TRBJ2-5	.	14	once	TGTGCCAGCAGGCCCCTGTTAGCACGGGAGACCCAGTACTTC	CASRPLLARETQYF
TRBV5-1	TRBJ2-3	.	15	.	TGCGCCAGCAGCTTACAGGGTGCGGGCACAGATACGCAGTATTTT	CASSLQGAGTDTQYF
TRBV7-2	TRBJ2-5	TRBD1	15	once	TGTGCCAGCAGCTTAGGCGGACAGGGGCAAGAGACCCAGTACTTC	CASSLGGQGQETQYF
TRBV7-2	TRBJ1-1	TRBD1	14	.	TGTGCCAGCAGCTTAGGGACAGGGTATTATGTAGCTTTCTTT	CASSLGTGYYVAFF
TRBV2	TRBJ2-3	TRBD2	17	.	TGTGCCAGCAGTGAAAGGCCTCTAGCGGGAGGGAGGGATACGCAGTATTTT	CASSERPLAGGRDTQYF
TRBV9	TRBJ1-1	TRBD1	15	.	TGTGCCAGCAGCGCCCCACGCCAGGGGGCCACTGAAGCTTTCTTT	CASSAPRQGATEAFF
TRBV5-1	TRBJ2-2	TRBD1	17	.	TGCGCCAGCAGCCGCTTCGGGACAGGGTATGCCACCGGGGAGCTGTTTTTT	CASSRFGTGYATGELFF
TRBV9	TRBJ2-5	TRBD2	18	.	TGTGCCAGCAGCGTAGGGAGACTAGCGGGAGGTCTGGGAGAGACCCAGTACTTC	CASSVGRLAGGLGETQYF
TRBV18	TRBJ2-3	TRBD1	16	.	TGTGCCAGCTCCCCGGTTTGGCAGGGGGCAACAGATACGCAGTATTTT	CASSPVWQGATDTQYF
TRBV9	TRBJ2-1	TRBD1	15	.	TGTGCCAGCAGCGTCCTACAGGGGTCAGGGAATGAGCAGTTCTTC	CASSVLQGSGNEQFF
TRBV10-3	TRBJ2-2	.	13	.	TGTGCCATCAGTGAGTCAGGGGCCGGGGAGCTGTTTTTT	CAISESGAGELFF
TRBV12-3/TRBV12-4	TRBJ2-3	.	13	.	TGTGCCAGCAGTTTCCAGAGCACAGATACGCAGTATTTT	CASSFQSTDTQYF
TRBV27	TRBJ2-3	TRBD2	18	.	TGTGCCAGCAGCCCCCGACCTCTAGCGGGAGGTAGTACAGATACGCAGTATTTT	CASSPRPLAGGSTDTQYF
TRBV5-6	TRBJ2-7	.	14	.	TGTGCCAGCAGCATCGCCGGGTCTCTAGGTCGGCAGTACTTC	CASSIAGSLGRQYF
TRBV20-1	TRBJ1-5	TRBD1	13	.	TGCAGTGCTAGTCGACAGGGGAATCAGCCCCAGCATTTT	CSASRQGNQPQHF
TRBV9	TRBJ1-4	TRBD1	15	.	TGTGCCAGCAGCCCGACGGGGACAGCTAATGAAAAACTGTTTTTT	CASSPTGTANEKLFF
TRBV29-1	TRBJ2-7	.	11	.	TGCAGCGTACAGCAGGGGCACGAGCAGTACTTC	CSVQQGHEQYF
TRBV18	TRBJ2-7	.	14	.	TGTGCCAGCTCACACGGGGACACCTCCTACGAGCAGTACTTC	CASSHGDTSYEQYF
TRBV10-2	TRBJ2-2	TRBD1	14	.	TGCGCCAGCAGACATAGGGGGACAGACGGGGAGCTGTTTTTT	CASRHRGTDGELFF
TRBV6-6	TRBJ2-7	.	13	.	TGTGCCAGCAGTTACGGAGGGACTTTCGAGCAGTACTTC	CASSYGGTFEQYF
TRBV5-4	TRBJ2-7	TRBD2	15	once	TGTGCCAGCGGCGCTAGCGGGAGGGCCGGGTACGAGCAGTACTTC	CASGASGRAGYEQYF
TRBV30	TRBJ1-5	.	13	.	TGTGCCTGGAGCGCGCAGGAGGATCAGCCCCAGCATTTT	CAWSAQEDQPQHF
TRBV6-5	TRBJ1-2	TRBD1	15	.	TGTGCCAGCAGGCACGACAGGGGGCGCCCCTATGGCTACACCTTC	CASRHDRGRPYGYTF
TRBV5-6	TRBJ2-7	.	15	.	TGTGCCAGCAGCTTGGTCGGCAGGGGCCCGAGGGAGCAGTACTTC	CASSLVGRGPREQYF
TRBV5-1	TRBJ1-2	TRBD1	19	.	TGCGCCAGCAGCTTGGGCCTGGGCCAGGGGGCAAGGATTGGTGCGGGCTACACCTTC	CASSLGLGQGARIGAGYTF
TRBV6-5	TRBJ1-2	.	14	.	TGTGCCAGCCGAGGACAGTCAGCTAACTATGGCTACACCTTC	CASRGQSANYGYTF
TRBV5-1	TRBJ1-1	.	15	.	TGCGCCAGCACCCCCATTGGAGGATTGAACACTGAAGCTTTCTTT	CASTPIGGLNTEAFF